This T cell receptor beta chain came from a study of CD8 T cells in Susac syndrome. Points from the study as a whole: CD8+ clonal expansion in Susac peaked in TEMRA cells and active patients. An acknowledgment was made by the study that its TCR sequencing and HLA analysis involved relatively few individuals.

As regards this clonotype: Its target is not known.

With random hexamers, 0.5 to 1 ug RNA was reverse transcribed. It was immunoSEQ multiplex PCR that amplified TCR beta CDR3 across 54 Vbeta and 13 Jbeta. Each CDR3 protein gets one entry after TCRdb re-called the immunoSEQ multiplex PCR reads with MiXCR. Of approximately 120,000 distinct CDR3 sequences listed, more than 90% are singletons. There are 13 residues in the CDR3. V was pared by 7 bases and J by 3 bases, with 11 bases between. Germline V gene lookup returns CDR1 KGHDR and CDR2 SFDVKD. The chain carries TRBV24-1 and TRBJ2-5; no reliable D call. This clonotype was sampled from a human donor with Susac syndrome. Sequencing used CD8+ T cells from PBMCs. The CDR3 region is CATRGTSEETQYF. The CDR3 DNA follows: TGTGCCACCAGGGGTACATCCGAAGAGACCCAGTACTTC.